These 15 T cell receptor beta chains were sequenced from one sample in a study of T cells expressing NK-cell markers. TCRdb re-called the 5' RACE reads, yielding one record per CDR3 amino acid sequence without DNA. The specimen's table records 400,000 to 500,000 distinct CDR3 sequences. The sample consisted of blood T cells: a sorted CD56 or NKG2C T cell subset, CD4+ or CD8+ T cells, or bulk PBMC T cells (not recorded which). These receptors all come from a woman aged 18 to 75 in good health.

This chain links TRBV3-1 with TRBJ2-6; TCRdb designates TRBD2, a call that cannot be tested without DNA. This CDR3 region has 18 residues. CDR1 is LGHDT, CDR2 YNNKEL, per germline (reference sequence). The CDR3 sequence is CASSHTARGMPGANVLTF.

This chain uses TRBV19 with TRBJ2-1; TCRdb's D call of TRBD2 is untestable without DNA. Germline V lookup: CDR1 LNHDA, CDR2 SQIVND (reference sequence). The CDR3 is 14 residues long. The CDR3 loop reads CASCERGGYNEQFF.

The chain carries TRBV7-2 and TRBJ2-3; the TCRdb D gene call, TRBD1, has no DNA to confirm it. The CDR3 consists of 14 residues. Germline V gene lookup returns CDR1 SGHTA and CDR2 FQGNSA. CDR3 protein: CASTPVGPTDTQYF.

V and J are TRBV9 and TRBJ2-3; TCRdb gives TRBD1 as the D gene, but with no DNA this cannot be confirmed. CDR1 is SGDLS, CDR2 YYNGEE, per germline. This CDR3 is built from 14 residues. CDR3 region: CASSDTGTGVTQYF.

This rearrangement joins TRBV20-1 to TRBJ2-7; absent DNA, TCRdb's TRBD2 call cannot be checked. CDR1 is DFQATT, CDR2 SNEGSKA, per germline (reference sequence). The CDR3 extends over 15 amino acids. The CDR3 loop is CSARDIVAGVYEQYF.

V usage is TRBV5-5 and J usage is TRBJ2-1; TCRdb designates TRBD1, a call that cannot be tested without DNA. Germline V CDR1 and CDR2: SGHKS, YYEKEE (reference sequence). CDR3 length: 14 amino acids. CDR3 sequence reads: CASTDRGLYNEQFF. The complete variable domain, with remaining parts taken from reference TRBV5-5 and TRBJ2-1, reads DAGVTQSPTHLIKTRGQQVTLRCSPISGHKSVSWYQQVLGQGPQFIFQYYEKEERGRGNFPDRFSARQFPNYSSELNVNALLLGDSALYLCASTDRGLYNEQFFGPGTRLTVL.

The CDR3 sequence is CASSQVSRRDTEAFF. This chain links TRBV4-2 with TRBJ1-1. Germline V gene sequence: CDR1 LGHNA, CDR2 YNFKEQ. CDR3 length: 15 residues.

The chain uses TRBV20-1 and TRBJ2-3; TCRdb reports TRBD2, a call that lacks DNA to check it against. Germline values: CDR1 DFQATT, CDR2 SNEGSKA (reference sequence). This CDR3 has 15 amino acids. The CDR3 region is CSAIRSSGEGDTQYF.

The gene calls are TRBV12-1 and TRBJ2-3; lacking DNA, the TRBD1 call made by TCRdb goes unchecked. TRBV12-1 corresponds to a pseudogene. CDR3 length equals 11 residues. This chain's CDR3 is CASSSHWTGGF.

The chain recombines TRBV6-5 with TRBJ2-1; TCRdb's D call of TRBD2 is untestable without DNA. The germline CDR1 and CDR2 sequences are MNHEY and SVGAGI. This CDR3 is built from 14 residues. CDR3: CASSWGLAHNEQFF.

This rearrangement joins TRBV30 to TRBJ2-4; without DNA, the TCRdb call of TRBD1 cannot be checked. Germline values: CDR1 GTSNPN, CDR2 SVGIG (reference sequence). This CDR3 region has 13 residues. CDR3 protein: CAWKAGTKNIQYF.

The chain is built from TRBV6-1 and TRBJ2-1; the TRBD2 assignment by TCRdb is unverifiable without DNA. The germline CDR1 and CDR2 sequences are MNHNS and SASEGT. The CDR3 consists of 13 residues. Here the CDR3 reads CASGAGGPNEQFF.

The J gene is TRBJ2-1, the V gene TRBV12-3 or TRBV12-4; TCRdb reports TRBD2, a call that lacks DNA to check it against. The CDR3 runs to 15 residues. The chain's CDR3 is CASSLGLLPYNEQFF.

This chain connects TRBV18 to TRBJ2-6; TCRdb designates TRBD2, a call that cannot be tested without DNA. The CDR3 covers 14 residues. CDR1 and CDR2 (germline): KGHSH, LQKENI. CDR3 sequence reads: CASSTGEGANVLTF.

The rearrangement joins TRBV7-2 to TRBJ2-3; checking the TCRdb D call of TRBD2 is not possible without DNA. The V gene's germline CDR1 is SGHTA and CDR2 FQGNSA. The CDR3 spans 15 residues. The CDR3 sequence: CASSLASRGGDTQYF.